The present entry profiles one TCR beta chain with its context. Its antigen is currently unknown. These data come from a study of Graves' ophthalmopathy and Graves' hyperthyroidism. The V end lost 9 bases, the J end lost 1 base, and 18 bases lay between the germline ends. CDR1 and CDR2 from the germline V gene are SGHVS and FNYEAQ. CDR3 size: 15 residues. Notes on the study in general: Ophthalmopathy could be told apart from stable hyperthyroidism by a 13-signature model (roughly 90% sensitivity, approximately 81% specificity). Most expanded clonotypes from thyroid (those above 0.001 frequency) were also found in blood. Ophthalmopathy progression predictions by the model showed nearly 75% specificity and about 70% sensitivity.

For repertoire sequencing, the TCR beta CDR3 regions were amplified from RNA transcripts. Second-round multiplex PCR came after a first-round RT-PCR that employed HTBI primers. TCRdb reprocessed the multiplex PCR reads with MiXCR, giving one entry per CDR3 protein. The table shows approximately 700,000 distinct CDR3 sequences, with about 44% occurring only once. This chain joins TRBV7-6 and TRBJ2-5, with D maybe TRBD1 (5 bases). Input material: peripheral blood. This TCR was sampled from an adult man with Graves' ophthalmopathy. The CDR3 DNA is TGTGCCAGGGAAAAAGACAGCTCCATCCAAGAGACCCAGTACTTC. Amino acid sequence: CAREKDSSIQETQYF.